The 5 T cell receptor beta chains below were found in one sample sequenced in a study of blood T cell repertoires in COVID-19. The assay was immunoSEQ multiplex PCR, and TCRdb's table has in-frame clones only and misses some. Altogether hundreds of thousands of clones are present, 89% being singletons, with the ten largest covering 5.2%. The material sequenced was PBMCs or T cells enriched from blood (not recorded which). These receptor sequences come from a man between 60 and 70 years old who had recovered from COVID-19.

The V call is TRBV11-2, the J call TRBJ2-7; 7 nucleotides agree with TRBD1. Germline V CDR1 and CDR2: SGHAT, FQNNGV. The CDR3 is made up of 15 amino acids. Trimming cost V 1 base and J 2 bases; bases outside gene matches: 5. CDR3 residues: CASSLGQGETYEQYF. The CDR3 region has the DNA TGTGCCAGCAGCTTAGGGCAGGGGGAAACCTACGAGCAGTACTTC. Based on the CDR3 plus reference TRBV11-2 and TRBJ2-7, the full variable domain is EAGVAQSPRYKIIEKRQSVAFWCNPISGHATLYWYQQILGQGPKLLIQFQNNGVVDDSQLPKDRFSAERLKGVDSTLKIQPAKLEDSAVYLCASSLGQGETYEQYFGPGTRLTVT.

The chain's CDR3 is CASSVTGTEKETQYF. CDR3 nucleotides: TGTGCCAGTAGTGTGACCGGGACAGAAAAAGAGACCCAGTACTTC. J is TRBJ2-5 and V is TRBV19; 7 positions agree with TRBD1. The CDR3 covers 15 residues. V trimming: 5 bases; J trimming: 3 bases; junction bases outside the gene matches: 9. Per germline, CDR1 LNHDA and CDR2 SQIVND (reference sequence).

V and J are TRBV19 and TRBJ1-2; TRBD1 matches at 7 bases. This CDR3 region has 13 residues. V shed 5 bases and J 7 bases; nucleotides not matched to a gene: 7. Germline V gene sequence: CDR1 LNHDA, CDR2 SQIVND (reference sequence). In DNA, the CDR3 is TGTGCCAGTAGTTTTCAGGGGGTTGCTGGCTACACCTTC. The encoded protein is CASSFQGVAGYTF.

This chain uses TRBV15 with TRBJ1-4; no firm D call. This CDR3 has 15 residues. Germline V gene sequence: CDR1 LNHNV, CDR2 YYDKDF (reference sequence). Trimming removed 1 base at V and 8 bases at J, with 14 bases between. The DNA for the CDR3 is TGTGCCACCAGCAGAGGGGCGAAGGATTTCGAAAAACTGTTTTTT. Translating it yields CATSRGAKDFEKLFF.

The chain has TRBV20-1 and TRBJ2-3; possibly TRBD1 for D (6 bases). The CDR3 totals 13 residues. V shed 3 bases and J shed 1 base, with 8 bases lying between them. The germline gives CDR1 DFQATT, CDR2 SNEGSKA (reference sequence). CDR3 nucleotide sequence: TGCAGTGCTAGTTACAGGGGCACAGATACGCAGTATTTT. As protein: CSASYRGTDTQYF.